Presented here are 32 T cell receptor beta chains from one specimen sequenced in a study of T cells in Graves' hyperthyroidism and ophthalmopathy. Researchers took RNA transcripts and amplified the TCR beta CDR3 regions from them. HTBI primers drove first-round RT-PCR of the TCR CDR3. TCRdb recomputed calls from the multiplex PCR reads with MiXCR, one row per CDR3 protein. The sample carries roughly 260,000 distinct CDR3 sequences, approximately 15% recorded once. The sample was blood. The receptors were sampled from a middle-aged woman with Graves' hyperthyroidism that later progressed to Graves' ophthalmopathy.

This clonotype was seen a handful of times. A much larger clone sits a single nucleotide away, making a read error possible. The chain recombines TRBV28 with TRBJ1-5; D is uncertain. Germline V lookup: CDR1 MDHEN, CDR2 SYDVKM. The V gene lost 1 base and the J gene lost 2 bases, with 12 bases spanning the gap. CDR3 length: 16 amino acids. The DNA for the CDR3 is TGTGCCAGCAGTTTATTACACGGGTCGGGCAATCAGCCCCAGCATTTT. This gives the protein CASSLLHGSGNQPQHF.

This clonotype was picked up many times. The chain has TRBV11-2 and TRBJ1-1, with unresolved D. Trimming pared 5 bases from V and 2 bases from J, leaving 12 bases between. The CDR3 contains 14 residues. CDR1 and CDR2 from the germline V gene are SGHAT and FQNNGV. This chain's CDR3 is CASSPVAGNTEAFF. The CDR3 DNA is TGTGCCAGCAGCCCCGTAGCGGGTAACACTGAAGCTTTCTTT.

This clonotype was seen many times. The chain's CDR3 is CASSPGLVSGELFF. For the CDR3, the DNA is TGTGCCAGCAGCCCCGGACTAGTCTCCGGGGAGCTGTTTTTT. This chain links TRBV7-3 with TRBJ2-2; 7 bases match TRBD2. From germline, CDR1 is SGHTA and CDR2 FQGTGA. The CDR3 sequence is 14 residues long. The J segment lost 6 bases and the V segment lost 5 bases, leaving 6 bases of the junction unmatched.

This clonotype was counted at least ten times. The rearrangement uses TRBV27 and TRBJ2-1; possibly TRBD2 for D (5 bases). The V gene's germline CDR1 is MNHEY and CDR2 SMNVEV (reference sequence). This CDR3 spans 13 amino acids. V lost 3 bases and J lost 9, with 12 bases in between. The chain's CDR3 is CASSFLPGIEQFF. CDR3 bases: TGTGCCAGCAGTTTCCTCCCGGGGATTGAGCAGTTCTTC.

This clonotype was seen many times. The V gene is TRBV4-1, the J gene TRBJ1-1; D is unclear. The germline V and J ends were trimmed by 6 bases and 2 bases, with 16 bases remaining between them. CDR1 is MGHRA and CDR2 is YSYEKL in the germline V gene. The CDR3 contains 15 residues. The CDR3 region is CASSNSDTSNTEAFF. CDR3 coding DNA: TGCGCCAGCAGTAACAGCGACACATCCAACACTGAAGCTTTCTTT.

The V call is TRBV5-1, the J call TRBJ2-2; D not resolved. The CDR3 runs to 16 residues. The germline CDR1 and CDR2 sequences are SGHRS and YFSETQ. V was shortened by 1 base and J by 0 bases, with 10 bases between the two germline ends. This chain's CDR3 is CASSLLATTNTGELFF. CDR3 bases: TGCGCCAGCAGCTTGCTGGCAACTACGAACACCGGGGAGCTGTTTTTT.

The gene calls are TRBV2 and TRBJ2-5; D uncertain. Germline assignment: CDR1 SNHLY and CDR2 FYNNEI. CDR3 length: 14 residues. V was clipped by 7 bases and J by 3 bases, with 15 bases between them. CDR3 region: CASKERPQEETQYF. CDR3 nucleotides: TGTGCCAGCAAGGAGAGACCTCAGGAAGAGACCCAGTACTTC.

This clonotype occurred many times. The chain has TRBV20-1 and TRBJ2-1; TRBD2 matches at 11 bases. The germline CDR1 and CDR2 sequences are DFQATT and SNEGSKA (reference sequence). The CDR3 is made up of 15 amino acids. V shed 3 bases and J 5 bases; nucleotides not matched to a gene: 6. CDR3 residues: CSASSSGRNNNEQFF. CDR3 nucleotides: TGCAGTGCTAGTTCTAGCGGGAGGAACAACAATGAGCAGTTCTTC.

V usage is TRBV6-2 or TRBV6-3 and J usage is TRBJ2-1; 8 nucleotides agree with TRBD2. In germline, CDR1 is MNHEY, CDR2 SVGEGT. V lost 4 bases, J lost 3 bases, and 8 bases stayed unmatched. CDR3 length equals 16 residues. CDR3 sequence (DNA): TGTGCCAGCAGTTCCCCCAGCGGGAGTATCTACAATGAGCAGTTCTTC. It specifies CASSSPSGSIYNEQFF.

The sample holds many counts of this clonotype. The chain combines TRBV27 with TRBJ1-6; 8 positions match TRBD1. The CDR3 consists of 16 residues. V dropped 2 bases and J dropped 10; count of bases not matched to a gene: 10. Germline V gene sequence: CDR1 MNHEY, CDR2 SMNVEV (reference sequence). Here the CDR3 reads CASSLHSGTGLSPLHF. The CDR3 DNA reads TGTGCCAGCAGTTTACATTCCGGGACAGGTTTATCACCCCTCCACTTT.

The chain employs TRBV7-3 and TRBJ2-1; 11 nucleotides agree with TRBD2. CDR1 SGHTA and CDR2 FQGTGA come from the germline V gene. The CDR3 covers 20 residues. V lost 1 base and J lost 8; bases outside the gene matches: 19. The CDR3 nucleotides read TGTGCCAGCAGCTTAAGTACAGGAACACCTAGCGGGAGGATTCTTCATGAGCAGTTCTTC. Its translation: CASSLSTGTPSGRILHEQFF.

There are many counts of this clonotype. This chain joins TRBV6-1 and TRBJ2-1; no definite D call. This CDR3 is 13 amino acids long. Trimming stripped 5 bases from V and 5 bases from J, with 10 bases between. From germline, CDR1 is MNHNS and CDR2 SASEGT. In DNA form, the CDR3 reads TGTGCCAGCAGTTACATCCGACACAATGAGCAGTTCTTC. Translating it yields CASSYIRHNEQFF.

In this sample, this clonotype turned up once. CDR3 nucleotides: TGCAGTGCTAGATTGGGTCGACAGGGGGCGATGAACACTGAAGCTTTCTTT. This translates into CSARLGRQGAMNTEAFF. V and J are TRBV20-1 and TRBJ1-1; TRBD1 aligns across 10 bases. Germline CDR1 DFQATT, CDR2 SNEGSKA (reference sequence). This CDR3 has 17 residues. With V trimmed by 2 bases and J by 0 bases, 9 bases remained unmatched.

This clonotype was counted ten times or more. This rearrangement joins TRBV27 to TRBJ2-1; tentative D call: TRBD2 (6 bases). Trimming stripped 7 bases from V and 3 bases from J, with 16 bases between. Per germline, CDR1 MNHEY and CDR2 SMNVEV (reference sequence). The CDR3 runs to 15 residues. The CDR3 spells CASTKTRTGYNEQFF. For the CDR3, the DNA is TGTGCCAGCACCAAGACTAGAACCGGCTACAATGAGCAGTTCTTC.

This clonotype was observed a few times. This may arise from a read error, as a much more abundant clone is one base away. The rearrangement joins TRBV11-3 to TRBJ2-3; D may be TRBD1 (5 bases). Trimming took off 0 bases at V and 4 bases at J, with 8 bases between the two ends. CDR1 is SGHNT, CDR2 YENEEA, per germline. The CDR3 loop spans 14 amino acids. CDR3 sequence (DNA): TGTGCCAGCAGCTTAGATGGGGCTTCAGATACGCAGTATTTT. Protein sequence: CASSLDGASDTQYF.

This clonotype appeared many times. The V and J genes are TRBV28 and TRBJ2-1, with D perhaps being TRBD1 or TRBD2 (5 bases each). Germline CDR1 and CDR2: MDHEN and SYDVKM. V gave up 4 bases and J gave up 4 bases, with 14 bases separating them. The CDR3 has 15 residues. CDR3 sequence: CASSSRGQYYNEQFF. CDR3 DNA sequence: TGTGCCAGCAGTTCGAGGGGTCAGTATTACAATGAGCAGTTCTTC.

This sequence joins TRBV9 and TRBJ2-1; D is possibly TRBD1 (7 bases). This CDR3 contains 13 residues. Germline CDR1 and CDR2: SGDLS and YYNGEE. V was cut by 4 bases and J by 8 bases, with 13 bases left in between. CDR3 DNA: TGTGCCAGCAGCTCGCAGGGGGGCGATGAGCAGTTCTTC. This sequence encodes CASSSQGGDEQFF.

The sample holds many counts of this clonotype. The V call is TRBV2, the J call TRBJ1-5; possibly TRBD1 for D (6 bases). Trimming took off 6 bases at V and 5 bases at J, with 11 bases between the two ends. This CDR3 has 13 amino acids. The germline gives CDR1 SNHLY, CDR2 FYNNEI. CDR3 nucleotides: TGTGCCAGCAGGGGACCAGGGGATCAGCCCCAGCATTTT. Amino acids: CASRGPGDQPQHF.

In this sample, this clonotype turned up many times. The chain uses TRBV7-9 and TRBJ2-1; possible D gene TRBD1, 5 bases. Germline lookup yields CDR1 SEHNR and CDR2 FQNEAQ (reference sequence). V shed 4 bases and J shed 0 bases, with 13 bases lying between them. The CDR3 runs to 16 residues. Here the CDR3 reads CASSSPRASSYNEQFF. The CDR3 DNA sequence: TGTGCCAGCAGCTCCCCCAGGGCTAGCTCCTACAATGAGCAGTTCTTC.

This clonotype was seen a handful of times. The V call is TRBV20-1, the J call TRBJ1-2; TRBD1 is a possible D gene (6 bases). The V gene's germline CDR1 is DFQATT and CDR2 SNEGSKA (reference sequence). This CDR3 is 15 amino acids long. Trimming stripped 3 bases from V and 2 bases from J, with 16 bases between. CDR3 residues: CSARLLKTGNYGYTF. The CDR3 DNA is TGCAGTGCTAGGTTACTCAAAACAGGGAACTATGGCTACACCTTC.

The table lists this clonotype with many counts. The CDR3 here is CASRVPLAEINYNEQFF. As DNA, the CDR3 is TGTGCCAGCAGAGTGCCTCTAGCGGAAATCAACTACAATGAGCAGTTCTTC. The rearrangement links TRBV6-1 to TRBJ2-1; TRBD2 agrees at 7 bases. The CDR3 has 17 amino acids. V lost 6 bases to trimming and J lost 3 bases; unmatched junction nucleotides: 14. Germline V gene sequence: CDR1 MNHNS, CDR2 SASEGT.

This clonotype occurred many times. J is TRBJ2-3 and V is TRBV29-1; TRBD2 is a possible D gene (5 bases). This CDR3 comprises 16 residues. Looked up from germline, CDR1 is SQVTM and CDR2 is ANQGSEA. Trimming shortened V by 0 bases and J by 1 base, and 14 bases separated the two germline ends. CDR3 sequence: CSVEDGSRSGTDTQYF. For the CDR3, the DNA is TGCAGCGTTGAAGATGGGAGTAGATCGGGCACAGATACGCAGTATTTT.

The chain couples TRBV20-1 to TRBJ2-3; 11 positions match TRBD2. The J segment lost 5 bases and the V segment lost 3 bases, leaving 1 base of the junction unmatched. The CDR3 extends over 13 amino acids. Germline V gene data show CDR1 as DFQATT and CDR2 as SNEGSKA (reference sequence). CDR3 DNA sequence: TGCAGTGCTAGGACTAGCGGGATAGATACGCAGTATTTT. Its translation: CSARTSGIDTQYF.

The sample holds many counts of this clonotype. V is TRBV2 and J is TRBJ2-2; D may match TRBD1 or TRBD2 (8 bases each). V lost 8 bases to trimming and J lost 7 bases, with 23 bases between them. Germline lookup yields CDR1 SNHLY and CDR2 FYNNEI. CDR3 length: 16 amino acids. In DNA form, the CDR3 reads TGTGCCAGCTCCTCCCCGGACAGGGCGGGAGGCGGGGAGCTGTTTTTT. It yields the protein CASSSPDRAGGGELFF.

In its sample, this clonotype was seen many times. The gene calls are TRBV29-1 and TRBJ2-1; TRBD1 agrees at 9 bases. The CDR3 runs 15 residues. Germline loops: CDR1 SQVTM, CDR2 ANQGSEA. The V segment lost 0 bases and the J segment 10 bases; nucleotides outside the gene matches: 10. The DNA of the CDR3 is TGCAGCGTTGAAGATCTTACGGGACAGGGCATCGAGCAGTTCTTC. Translated: CSVEDLTGQGIEQFF.

This clonotype was seen many times. The chain uses TRBV20-1 and TRBJ2-7; TRBD2 aligns across 8 bases. Germline-derived CDR1 and CDR2 are DFQATT and SNEGSKA (reference sequence). The CDR3 has 15 amino acids. The V segment lost 3 bases and the J segment 5 bases; nucleotides outside the gene matches: 12. The CDR3 is CSASEGERGINEQYF. The CDR3, as DNA: TGCAGTGCTAGTGAGGGGGAGCGGGGGATAAACGAGCAGTACTTC.

This clonotype was seen many times. V gene TRBV24-1 combines with J gene TRBJ2-5; D gene uncertain. The CDR3 runs 19 residues. With 2 bases removed from V and 2 bases from J, the gap between germline ends came to 23 bases. Germline values: CDR1 KGHDR, CDR2 SFDVKD. The chain's CDR3 is CATSDSHKGKVGLQETQYF. As DNA, the CDR3 is TGTGCCACCAGTGATTCGCATAAGGGTAAAGTCGGTCTGCAAGAGACCCAGTACTTC.

This clonotype was seen repeatedly, ten times or more. The V call is TRBV12-3 or TRBV12-4, the J call TRBJ2-3; tentative D call: TRBD2 (5 bases). The ends were cut back, 4 bases at V and 3 bases at J, with 8 bases in the middle. This CDR3 is 13 amino acids long. CDR3: CASSSGNTDTQYF. The CDR3 DNA sequence: TGTGCCAGCAGTTCGGGGAATACAGATACGCAGTATTTT.

This clonotype was detected many times. J is TRBJ1-1 and V is TRBV28; TRBD1 is a possible D gene (6 bases). The CDR3 sequence is 15 residues long. The V gene's germline CDR1 is MDHEN and CDR2 SYDVKM. V dropped 6 bases and J dropped 2 bases, with 16 bases sitting between them. CDR3 amino acids: CASSLTRTANTEAFF. The CDR3 DNA is TGTGCCAGCAGCCTTACCCGGACAGCTAACACTGAAGCTTTCTTT.

This clonotype appeared many times. V gene TRBV2 combines with J gene TRBJ2-4, with D perhaps given as TRBD1 or TRBD2 (5 bases each). CDR1 SNHLY and CDR2 FYNNEI come from the germline V gene. CDR3 length equals 15 residues. V was clipped by 4 bases and J by 3 bases, with 13 bases between them. CDR3 residues: CASSGEGIGKNIQYF. CDR3 DNA: TGTGCCAGCAGTGGAGAGGGGATTGGCAAAAACATTCAGTACTTC.

This clonotype was observed at least ten times. V is TRBV27 and J is TRBJ2-5, with D possibly being TRBD2 (6 bases). CDR1 is MNHEY, CDR2 SMNVEV, per germline (reference sequence). V lost 6 bases to trimming and J lost 4 bases, with 18 bases between them. The CDR3 length is 15 residues. The CDR3 sequence: CASSLGTPRRETQYF. Here the CDR3 DNA reads TGTGCCAGCAGCCTCGGGACTCCCAGACGAGAGACCCAGTACTTC.

This clonotype was observed many times. The V call is TRBV28, the J call TRBJ1-2; TRBD1 is a possible D gene (6 bases). The CDR3 has 15 amino acids. The germline V and J ends were trimmed by 7 bases and 6 bases, with 21 bases remaining between them. From germline, CDR1 is MDHEN and CDR2 SYDVKM. CDR3 in DNA: TGTGCCAGCACCACCCGGGACACCCAGTCCCATGGCTACACCTTC. It translates to CASTTRDTQSHGYTF.